These 21 T cell receptor beta chains came from one sample sequenced in a study of blood T cell repertoires in COVID-19 (dated by TCRdb to the early 2020s). The library was made by the immunoSEQ multiplex PCR assay. Here the immuneACCESS table is served through TCRdb, limited to in-frame sequences with V and J called. Missing clones are a known gap in these copies; in checked studies unresolved V genes cover under half, and the rest lacks a known reason. Present in this sample are approximately 100,000 clones, 80% to 95% of which were seen just once. In total, the top ten clones hold 0.97% of the sample. The sample consisted of peripheral blood. The receptors were sampled from a man between 60 and 70 years old with acute or convalescent COVID-19.

A few counts support this clone. The chain carries TRBV28 and TRBJ2-7; 9 bases agree with TRBD1. CDR3 length equals 12 residues. The trim removed 3 bases at V and 12 bases at J, leaving 6 bases unmatched. The germline V gene has CDR1 MDHEN and CDR2 SYDVKM. CDR3 in DNA: TGTGCCAGCAGTTTCCACAGGGGGCTGGCGTACTTC. Residues: CASSFHRGLAYF.

This chain connects TRBV11-2 to TRBJ2-7, with TRBD2 identical over 7 bases. The trim removed 2 bases at V and 5 bases at J, leaving 9 bases unmatched. In germline, CDR1 is SGHAT, CDR2 FQNNGV. The CDR3 spans 15 residues. The CDR3 bases are TGTGCCAGCAGCTTAAAGGCGGGAGAGTTAAACGAGCAGTACTTC. This sequence encodes CASSLKAGELNEQYF. The entire variable domain, with the rest obtained from reference TRBV11-2 and TRBJ2-7, is as follows: EAGVAQSPRYKIIEKRQSVAFWCNPISGHATLYWYQQILGQGPKLLIQFQNNGVVDDSQLPKDRFSAERLKGVDSTLKIQPAKLEDSAVYLCASSLKAGELNEQYFGPGTRLTVT.

This clone turned up a few times. Compared with germline, one end of the junction differs, possibly owing to a read error. The J gene is TRBJ1-1, the V gene TRBV6-1, with D uncertain. CDR3 length: 15 residues. Germline CDR1 reads MNHNS; CDR2 reads SASEGT. As DNA, the CDR3 is TGTGCCAGCAGCGAAGGAATACCGACTCCCCGGAGGGCTTTCTTT. This encodes CASSEGIPTPRRAFF.

The chain links TRBV9 to TRBJ2-7; D uncertain. This CDR3 has 12 amino acids. Germline V gene sequence: CDR1 SGDLS, CDR2 YYNGEE. Trimming cost V 4 bases and J 6 bases, with 11 bases left between them. DNA for the CDR3: TGTGCCAGCAGCAATGTGCTCGGCGAGCAGTACTTC. This sequence encodes CASSNVLGEQYF.

The chain combines TRBV6-5 with TRBJ1-6, with 7 bases aligning to TRBD1. Germline CDR1 reads MNHEY; CDR2 reads SVGAGI. V trimming: 6 bases; J trimming: 8 bases; junction bases outside the gene matches: 1. The CDR3 contains 12 residues. CDR3 DNA: TGTGCCAGCAGACAGGGGTATTCACCCCTCCACTTT. Protein product: CASRQGYSPLHF.

The chain couples TRBV24-1 to TRBJ2-7; 7 bases match TRBD2. The V segment lost 1 base and the J segment 7 bases; nucleotides outside the gene matches: 6. Germline V gene lookup returns CDR1 KGHDR and CDR2 SFDVKD. The CDR3 runs 14 residues. CDR3 DNA: TGTGCCACCAGTGATTTAGGGAGGGCCGTTGAGCAGTACGTC. Its protein is CATSDLGRAVEQYV.

V gene TRBV19 combines with J gene TRBJ1-3, with TRBD1 as a possible D gene (5 bases). The CDR3 runs to 15 residues. Germline V CDR1 and CDR2: LNHDA, SQIVND (reference sequence). The V end lost 6 bases, the J end lost 4 bases, and 16 bases lay between the germline ends. The CDR3 region is CASRFTGQGGNTIYF. CDR3 nucleotide sequence: TGTGCCAGTAGGTTTACAGGTCAAGGCGGAAACACCATATATTTT.

The rearrangement links TRBV28 to TRBJ1-4, with 10 positions matching TRBD1. The V and J ends lost 1 base and 8 bases, in that order; junction bases with no gene match: 4. The V gene's germline CDR1 is MDHEN and CDR2 SYDVKM. This CDR3 region has 15 residues. CDR3 region: CASSLFGTGEEKLFF. Written as DNA, the CDR3 is TGTGCCAGCAGTTTATTTGGGACAGGGGAGGAAAAACTGTTTTTT.

CDR3 nucleotide sequence: TGTGCCATCAGTGAGTCGCACGGGGAGAGCTATGGCTACACCTTC. It encodes CAISESHGESYGYTF. The chain is built from TRBV10-3 and TRBJ1-2; D is unclear. CDR1 ENHRY and CDR2 SYGVKD come from the germline V gene. CDR3 length: 15 amino acids. The germline V and J ends were trimmed by 0 bases and 4 bases, with 12 bases remaining between them.

CDR3 bases: TGTGCCAGCAGCTCCGCAATAGGGGACACTGAAGCTTTCTTT. Amino acids: CASSSAIGDTEAFF. This rearrangement joins TRBV7-9 to TRBJ1-1; perhaps TRBD1 as D (5 bases). V lost 4 bases and J lost 3, with 12 bases in between. Germline V gene sequence: CDR1 SEHNR, CDR2 FQNEAQ (reference sequence). This CDR3 is 14 amino acids long.

The chain uses TRBV24-1 and TRBJ2-3, with 10 bases identical to TRBD2. The junction had 14 bases not matched to a gene; V was cut back by 4 bases and J by 5 bases. The length of the CDR3 is 18 residues. Germline CDR1 KGHDR, CDR2 SFDVKD. CDR3 sequence: CATSEMTGLAGALDTQYF. CDR3 coding DNA: TGTGCCACCAGTGAAATGACGGGGCTAGCGGGAGCCTTAGATACGCAGTATTTT.

This chain links TRBV9 with TRBJ2-3; 8 bases map to TRBD2. Germline trimming cut 2 bases from V and 3 bases from J; bases unmatched to any gene: 11. Per the germline V gene, CDR1 is SGDLS and CDR2 is YYNGEE. The CDR3 sequence is 17 residues long. Written as DNA, the CDR3 is TGTGCCAGCAGCGTGACCCCCGGGGGCGGGGGGACAGATACGCAGTATTTT. This gives the protein CASSVTPGGGGTDTQYF. Based on the CDR3 plus reference TRBV9 and TRBJ2-3, the full variable domain is DSGVTQTPKHLITATGQRVTLRCSPRSGDLSVYWYQQSLDQGLQFLIQYYNGEERAKGNILERFSAQQFPDLHSELNLSSLELGDSALYFCASSVTPGGGGTDTQYFGPGTRLTVL.

This clone came up once. This sequence joins TRBV19 and TRBJ1-1; 9 positions match TRBD1. The V gene's germline CDR1 is LNHDA and CDR2 SQIVND (reference sequence). J gave up 8 bases and V 5 bases, and 12 bases lay outside the gene matches. The CDR3 is 15 amino acids. The CDR3 nucleotides read TGTGCCAGTAGTCCCGCATTCGGACAGGGGCCCGAAGCTTTCTTT. Its translation: CASSPAFGQGPEAFF.

The CDR3 region is CASSEGTGLANYGYTF. DNA for the CDR3: TGTGCCAGCAGTGAAGGGACAGGGCTGGCTAACTATGGCTACACCTTC. V usage is TRBV6-1 and J usage is TRBJ1-2, with 8 bases aligning to TRBD1. Trimming cost V 1 base and J 0 bases; bases outside gene matches: 4. From germline, CDR1 is MNHNS and CDR2 SASEGT. This CDR3 has 16 amino acids.

This clone appeared a few times. CDR3 in amino acids: CASNERRLGQPQHF. CDR3 nucleotides: TGTGCCAGCAACGAGAGGAGGTTGGGTCAGCCCCAGCATTTT. The V gene is TRBV28, the J gene TRBJ1-5; D gene unclear. Germline V gene sequence: CDR1 MDHEN, CDR2 SYDVKM. The germline V and J ends were trimmed by 7 bases and 6 bases, with 16 bases remaining between them. The CDR3 loop spans 14 amino acids.

There are a few counts of this clone. The chain combines TRBV4-1 with TRBJ2-7; TRBD2 agrees at 9 bases. The CDR3 extends over 17 amino acids. The germline CDR1 and CDR2 sequences are MGHRA and YSYEKL. The V and J ends lost 3 bases and 5 bases, in that order; junction bases with no gene match: 14. CDR3 loop: CASSHDLREGHANEQYV. For the CDR3, the DNA is TGCGCCAGCAGCCACGATCTGCGGGAGGGCCATGCTAACGAGCAGTACGTC.

In its sample, this clone was seen a few times. The chain has TRBV2 and TRBJ2-7; TRBD1 might be the D (5 bases). The CDR3 is made up of 13 amino acids. Germline V lookup: CDR1 SNHLY, CDR2 FYNNEI. V shed 8 bases and J shed 7 bases, with 18 bases lying between them. The CDR3 region is CASQTATLNEQYF. The DNA for the CDR3 is TGTGCCAGCCAGACAGCAACTCTTAATGAGCAGTACTTC.

The chain carries TRBV2 and TRBJ2-7, with TRBD1 identical over 8 bases. The ends lost 7 bases at V and 3 bases at J; junction bases unmatched: 8. The CDR3 sequence is 14 residues long. CDR1 and CDR2 from the germline V gene are SNHLY and FYNNEI. The DNA of the CDR3 is TGTGCCAGCACTCTGGACAGGGAGCTCTACGAGCAGTACTTC. Translation gives CASTLDRELYEQYF.

The table lists this clone with a count of one. The chain links TRBV27 to TRBJ1-1; perhaps TRBD1 as D (6 bases). Germline V gives CDR1 MNHEY, CDR2 SMNVEV (reference sequence). Trimming stripped 6 bases from V and 1 base from J, with 12 bases between. The CDR3 is made up of 14 amino acids. CDR3 protein: CASRSTGRNTEAFF. The CDR3 DNA reads TGTGCCAGCAGAAGTACAGGGAGGAACACTGAAGCTTTCTTT.

V is TRBV18 and J is TRBJ2-7, with D tentatively TRBD1 (6 bases). This CDR3 is built from 15 residues. Germline CDR1 reads KGHSH; CDR2 reads LQKENI. Trimming removed 2 bases at V and 1 base at J, with 12 bases between. CDR3 in amino acids: CASSPGRDTSYEQYF. CDR3 DNA: TGTGCCAGCTCACCAGGAAGGGACACTTCCTACGAGCAGTACTTC.

The chain has TRBV2 and TRBJ1-6; tentative D call: TRBD1 (6 bases). V was shortened by 3 bases and J by 6 bases, with 15 bases between the two germline ends. This CDR3 comprises 16 residues. Germline V gene data show CDR1 as SNHLY and CDR2 as FYNNEI. CDR3 sequence: CASSELGQGSNSPLHF. As DNA, the CDR3 is TGTGCCAGCAGTGAGTTGGGGCAGGGGAGTAATTCACCCCTCCACTTT.